This TCR beta chain originates from a study of T-cell memory formation after mild COVID-19. This clonotype was seen a handful of times. What it binds is unknown. This CDR3 is built from 11 residues. V gave up 0 bases and J gave up 7 bases, with 6 bases separating them. Germline V gene sequence: CDR1 DFQATT, CDR2 SNEGSKA (reference sequence). It was 5'RACE with constant-segment primers that produced the TCR alpha and TCR beta cDNA libraries, which carried sample barcodes and UMIs. TCRdb ran MiXCR on the 5' RACE reads and lists one entry per CDR3 protein. The sample includes under 700,000 distinct CDR3 sequences, 20% of them seen just once. Study-level findings and limits: Clones contracting over day 15 to 85 were CD4/CD8 balanced, with later expanders leaning CD4+. The pre-infection memory compartment contained some responding clones, suggesting cross-reactive memory joined.

The TCR comes from an adult woman who had mild COVID-19 (a few samples of this study predate the infection). Cell type and time point are not known. The chain has TRBV20-1 and TRBJ1-1; D is unclear. The source material was PBMCs or a T cell subset sorted from them (not recorded which). The CDR3 region is CSAREYREAFF. Here the CDR3 DNA reads TGCAGTGCTAGAGAGTACCGTGAAGCTTTCTTT.